Following are 8 T cell receptor beta chains from one sample sequenced in a study of blood T cell repertoires in COVID-19 (dated by TCRdb to between 2020 and 2021). Libraries were constructed by the immunoSEQ multiplex PCR assay. The immuneACCESS repertoire file appears here via TCRdb, limited to in-frame rearrangements. These files lack a portion of the clones; in checked studies, under half of the deficit traces to unresolved V genes, and the cause of the others is not known. The sample table shows about 46,000 clones, and approximately 84% are seen once. Approximately 10% of the sample belongs to the ten largest clones. The sequenced material came from peripheral blood. These receptors all come from a man aged 60-69 years with acute or convalescent COVID-19.

The chain employs TRBV5-1 and TRBJ1-5; 7 nucleotides align to TRBD1. CDR1 and CDR2 (germline): SGHRS, YFSETQ. CDR3 length: 15 amino acids. V gave up 5 bases and J gave up 0 bases; unmatched junction bases: 5. CDR3 sequence: CASRRDSDSNQPQHF. The CDR3 DNA reads as TGCGCCAGCAGGCGGGACAGTGATAGCAATCAGCCCCAGCATTTT.

The chain recombines TRBV6-5 with TRBJ2-7; weak D call: TRBD1 (6 bases). The CDR3 loop spans 14 amino acids. Trimming removed 11 bases at V and 2 bases at J, with 19 bases between. Germline CDR1 MNHEY, CDR2 SVGAGI. CDR3 region: CAGTNRESPYEQYF. The DNA for the CDR3 is TGTGCCGGGACGAACAGGGAAAGTCCCTACGAGCAGTACTTC.

The chain joins TRBV7-8 to TRBJ1-1; the D gene is possibly TRBD1 (5 bases). The CDR3 has 14 amino acids. Germline V CDR1 and CDR2: SGHVS, FQNEAQ. V lost 1 base to trimming and J lost 5 bases, with 11 bases between them. The CDR3 loop is CASSLGSQGTEAFF. In DNA form, the CDR3 reads TGTGCCAGCAGCTTAGGGAGCCAGGGAACTGAAGCTTTCTTT.

This chain joins TRBV6-5 and TRBJ1-2; 8 bases line up with TRBD1. Germline CDR1 and CDR2: MNHEY and SVGAGI. This CDR3 is built from 13 residues. Unmatched junction bases numbered 8, after V lost 7 bases and J lost 7 bases. In nucleotides, the CDR3 is TGTGCCAGCAATCAGGGGGCGAGGTCTGGCTACACCTTC. This gives the protein CASNQGARSGYTF.

This clone is labeled as medium-sized. The sample has other DNA sequences that encode this CDR3 too. The V call is TRBV24-1, the J call TRBJ1-2; perhaps TRBD1 as D (5 bases). The CDR3 covers 13 residues. CDR1 is KGHDR, CDR2 SFDVKD, per germline. The ends were cut back, 1 base at V and 7 bases at J, with 9 bases in the middle. The CDR3 sequence: CATSDFTGRGYTF. The CDR3 bases are TGTGCCACCAGTGATTTCACAGGACGTGGCTACACCTTC.

V is TRBV10-1 and J is TRBJ1-1; D is unresolved. This CDR3 has 14 amino acids. Trimming removed 4 bases at V and 1 base at J, with 10 bases between. The germline gives CDR1 WNHNN, CDR2 SYGVQD (reference sequence). The chain's CDR3 is CASSVGGGNTEAFF. CDR3 coding DNA: TGCGCCAGCAGTGTGGGAGGTGGGAACACTGAAGCTTTCTTT.

The rearrangement links TRBV6-6 to TRBJ1-5; 10 bases agree with TRBD1. V dropped 4 bases and J dropped 4; count of bases not matched to a gene: 7. Looked up from germline, CDR1 is MNHNY and CDR2 is SVGAGI (reference sequence). The CDR3 is 16 amino acids. CDR3 nucleotide sequence: TGTGCCAGCAGTTCCCTCGACAGGGGGCGGAATCAGCCCCAGCATTTT. Amino acid sequence: CASSSLDRGRNQPQHF.

This clone was detected a few times. The V and J genes are TRBV5-1 and TRBJ2-6; 7 positions agree with TRBD1. The CDR3 contains 18 residues. CDR1 is SGHRS and CDR2 is YFSETQ in the germline V gene. V shed 4 bases and J 0 bases; nucleotides not matched to a gene: 10. CDR3 sequence: CASSPGQNFFSGANVLTF. The CDR3 coding sequence is TGCGCCAGCAGCCCGGGACAGAATTTCTTCTCTGGGGCCAACGTCCTGACTTTC. Variable domain in full (rest from reference TRBV5-1 and TRBJ2-6): KAGVTQTPRYLIKTRGQQVTLSCSPISGHRSVSWYQQTPGQGLQFLFEYFSETQRNKGNFPGRFSGRQFSNSRSEMNVSTLELGDSALYLCASSPGQNFFSGANVLTFGAGSRLTVL.